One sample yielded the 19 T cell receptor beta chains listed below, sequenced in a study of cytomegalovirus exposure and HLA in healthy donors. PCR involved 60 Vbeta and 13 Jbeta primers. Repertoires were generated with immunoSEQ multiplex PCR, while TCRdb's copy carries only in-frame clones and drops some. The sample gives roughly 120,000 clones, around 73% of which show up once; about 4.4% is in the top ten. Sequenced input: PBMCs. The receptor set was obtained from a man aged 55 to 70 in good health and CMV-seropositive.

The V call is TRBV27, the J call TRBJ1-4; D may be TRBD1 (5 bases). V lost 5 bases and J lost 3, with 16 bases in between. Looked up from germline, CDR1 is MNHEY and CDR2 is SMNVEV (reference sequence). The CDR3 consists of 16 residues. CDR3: CASSPGVGVPNEKLFF. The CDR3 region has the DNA TGTGCCAGCAGTCCGGGGGTTGGGGTACCTAATGAAAAACTGTTTTTT.

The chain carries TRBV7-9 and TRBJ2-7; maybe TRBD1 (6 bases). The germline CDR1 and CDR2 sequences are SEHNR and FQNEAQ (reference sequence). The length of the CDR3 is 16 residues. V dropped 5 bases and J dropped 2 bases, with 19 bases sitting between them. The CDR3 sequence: CASSAGSGTTPYEQYF. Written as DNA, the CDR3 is TGTGCCAGCAGCGCCGGCTCCGGGACAACCCCCTACGAGCAGTACTTC.

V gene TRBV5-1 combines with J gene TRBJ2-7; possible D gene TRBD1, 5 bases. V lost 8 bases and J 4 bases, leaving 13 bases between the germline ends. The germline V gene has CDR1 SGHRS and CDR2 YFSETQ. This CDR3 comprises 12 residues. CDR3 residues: CASKDTAYEQYF. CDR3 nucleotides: TGCGCCAGTAAGGACACCGCGTACGAGCAGTACTTC.

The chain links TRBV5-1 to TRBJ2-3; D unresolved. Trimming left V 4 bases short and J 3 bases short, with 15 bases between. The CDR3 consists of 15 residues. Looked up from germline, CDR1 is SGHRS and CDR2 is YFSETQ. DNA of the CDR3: TGCGCCAGCAGCCAAGGTGACCCTAGGACAGATACGCAGTATTTT. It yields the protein CASSQGDPRTDTQYF.

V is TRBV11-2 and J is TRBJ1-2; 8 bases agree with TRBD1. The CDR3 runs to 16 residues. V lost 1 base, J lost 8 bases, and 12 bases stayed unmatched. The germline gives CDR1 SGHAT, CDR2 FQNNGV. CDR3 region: CASSLGKDRVARGYTF. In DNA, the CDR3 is TGTGCCAGCAGCTTAGGGAAGGACAGGGTAGCAAGGGGCTACACCTTC.

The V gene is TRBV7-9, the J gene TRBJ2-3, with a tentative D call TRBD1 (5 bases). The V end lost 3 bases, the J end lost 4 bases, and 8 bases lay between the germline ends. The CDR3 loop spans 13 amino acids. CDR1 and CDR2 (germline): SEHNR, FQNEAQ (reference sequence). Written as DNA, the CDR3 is TGTGCCAGCAGCTTGACACAGGCAGATACGCAGTATTTT. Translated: CASSLTQADTQYF.

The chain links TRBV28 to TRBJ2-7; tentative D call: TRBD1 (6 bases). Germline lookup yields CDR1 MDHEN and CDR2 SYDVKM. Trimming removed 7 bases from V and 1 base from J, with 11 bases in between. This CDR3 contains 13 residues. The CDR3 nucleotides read TGTGCCAGCACCCCCGGACAGTCCTACGAGCAGTACTTC. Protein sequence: CASTPGQSYEQYF. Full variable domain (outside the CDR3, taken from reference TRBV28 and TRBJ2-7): DVKVTQSSRYLVKRTGEKVFLECVQDMDHENMFWYRQDPGLGLRLIYFSYDVKMKEKGDIPEGYSVSREKKERFSLILESASTNQTSMYLCASTPGQSYEQYFGPGTRLTVT.

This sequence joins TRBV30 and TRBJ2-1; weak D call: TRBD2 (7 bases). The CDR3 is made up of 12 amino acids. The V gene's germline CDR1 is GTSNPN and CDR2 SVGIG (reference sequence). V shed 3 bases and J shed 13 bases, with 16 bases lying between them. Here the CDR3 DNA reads TGTGCCTGGAGCAGGGGAGGGGATATTCAGTTCTTC. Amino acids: CAWSRGGDIQFF.

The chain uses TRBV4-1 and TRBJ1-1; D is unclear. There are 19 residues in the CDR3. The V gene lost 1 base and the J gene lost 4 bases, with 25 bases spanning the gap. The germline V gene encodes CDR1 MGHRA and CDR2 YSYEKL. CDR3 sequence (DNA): TGCGCCAGCAGCCAAGGGAGGTCCGGACTGTCTTCAGTGGGCACTGAAGCTTTCTTT. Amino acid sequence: CASSQGRSGLSSVGTEAFF.

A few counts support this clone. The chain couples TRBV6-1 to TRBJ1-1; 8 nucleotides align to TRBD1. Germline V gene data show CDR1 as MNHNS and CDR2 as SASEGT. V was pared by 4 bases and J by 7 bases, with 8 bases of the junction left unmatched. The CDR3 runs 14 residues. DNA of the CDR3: TGTGCCAGCAGTGCGAACAGGGGGGACTATGAAGCTTTCTTT. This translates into CASSANRGDYEAFF.

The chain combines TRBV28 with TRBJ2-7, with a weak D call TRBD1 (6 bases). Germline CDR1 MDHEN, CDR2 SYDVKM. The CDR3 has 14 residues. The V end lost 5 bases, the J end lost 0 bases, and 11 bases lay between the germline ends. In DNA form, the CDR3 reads TGTGCCAGCAGTAAGACAGGCATCTCCTACGAGCAGTACTTC. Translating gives CASSKTGISYEQYF.

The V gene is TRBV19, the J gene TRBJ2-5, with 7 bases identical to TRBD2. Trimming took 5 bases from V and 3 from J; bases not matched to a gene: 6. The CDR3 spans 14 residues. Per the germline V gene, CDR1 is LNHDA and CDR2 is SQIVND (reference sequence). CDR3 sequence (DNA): TGTGCCAGTAGTGGACGGAGCGGGGAAGAGACCCAGTACTTC. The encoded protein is CASSGRSGEETQYF. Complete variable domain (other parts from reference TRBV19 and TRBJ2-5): DGGITQSPKYLFRKEGQNVTLSCEQNLNHDAMYWYRQDPGQGLRLIYYSQIVNDFQKGDIAEGYSVSREKKESFPLTVTSAQKNPTAFYLCASSGRSGEETQYFGPGTRLLVL.

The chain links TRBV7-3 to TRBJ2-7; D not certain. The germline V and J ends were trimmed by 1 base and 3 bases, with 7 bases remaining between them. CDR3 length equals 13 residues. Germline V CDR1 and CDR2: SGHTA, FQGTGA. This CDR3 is CASSLSHSYEQYF. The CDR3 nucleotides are TGTGCCAGCAGCTTAAGTCACAGCTACGAGCAGTACTTC.

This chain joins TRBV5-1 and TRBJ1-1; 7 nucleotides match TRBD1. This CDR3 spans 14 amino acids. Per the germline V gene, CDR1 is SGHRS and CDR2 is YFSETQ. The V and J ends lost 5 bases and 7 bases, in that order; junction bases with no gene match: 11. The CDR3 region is CASSKGQSGLEAFF. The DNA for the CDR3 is TGCGCCAGCAGTAAGGGACAGAGCGGGCTTGAAGCTTTCTTT.

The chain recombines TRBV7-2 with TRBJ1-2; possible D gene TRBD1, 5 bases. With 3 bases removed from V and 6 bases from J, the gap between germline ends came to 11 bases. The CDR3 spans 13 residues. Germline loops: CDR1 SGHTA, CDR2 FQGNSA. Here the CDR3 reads CASSFSWGDGYTF. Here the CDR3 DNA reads TGTGCCAGCAGCTTCTCTTGGGGGGATGGCTACACCTTC. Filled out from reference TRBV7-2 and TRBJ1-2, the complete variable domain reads GAGVSQSPSNKVTEKGKDVELRCDPISGHTALYWYRQSLGQGLEFLIYFQGNSAPDKSGLPSDRFSAERTGGSVSTLTIQRTQQEDSAVYLCASSFSWGDGYTFGSGTRLTVV.

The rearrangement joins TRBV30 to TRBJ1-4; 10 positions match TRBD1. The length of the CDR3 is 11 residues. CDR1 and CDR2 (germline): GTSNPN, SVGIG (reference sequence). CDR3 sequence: CASGQGEKLFF. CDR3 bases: TGTGCATCGGGACAGGGGGAAAAACTGTTTTTT.

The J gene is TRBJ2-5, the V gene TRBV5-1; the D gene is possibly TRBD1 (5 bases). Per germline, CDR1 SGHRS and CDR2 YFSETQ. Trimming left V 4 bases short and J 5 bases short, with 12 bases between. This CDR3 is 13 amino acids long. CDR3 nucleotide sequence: TGCGCCAGCAGCATTCAGGGTTGGGAGACCCAGTACTTC. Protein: CASSIQGWETQYF. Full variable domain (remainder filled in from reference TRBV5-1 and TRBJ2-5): KAGVTQTPRYLIKTRGQQVTLSCSPISGHRSVSWYQQTPGQGLQFLFEYFSETQRNKGNFPGRFSGRQFSNSRSEMNVSTLELGDSALYLCASSIQGWETQYFGPGTRLLVL.

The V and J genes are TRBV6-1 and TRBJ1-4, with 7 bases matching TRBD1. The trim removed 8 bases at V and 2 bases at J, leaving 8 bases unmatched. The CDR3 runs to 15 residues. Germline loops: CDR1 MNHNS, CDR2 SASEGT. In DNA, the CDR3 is TGTGCCAGCGCGAGACAGGGTTCGACTAATGAAAAACTGTTTTTT. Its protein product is CASARQGSTNEKLFF.

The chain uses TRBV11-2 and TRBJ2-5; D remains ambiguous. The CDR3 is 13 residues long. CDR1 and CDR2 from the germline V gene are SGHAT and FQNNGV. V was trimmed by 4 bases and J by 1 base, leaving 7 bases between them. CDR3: CASSWPGQETQYF. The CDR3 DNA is TGTGCCAGCAGCTGGCCAGGCCAAGAGACCCAGTACTTC.